The source of this T cell receptor (beta chain) is a study of tumor and adjacent non-tumor tissue in lung cancer. To note about this clonotype: The antigen is not known.

The template was RNA from unsorted bulk tissue. More than 3 cm separated this lung sample from the edge of the tumor. Study results and caveats: Tumor TCR diversity, when higher, was linked to shorter survival. Compared with tumor, normal lung showed significantly lower TCR diversity. In normal lung, the top 100 clones were significantly more dominant than in tumor.

The library came from three nested PCR rounds adapted from ARM-PCR protocols. TCRdb reprocessed the multiplex PCR reads with MiXCR, giving one entry per CDR3 protein. The sample lists 94,000 or so distinct CDR3 sequences; 75% to 85% were seen once. The sequenced sample was distant non-tumor lung tissue. This sequence originates from a woman aged 45-65 years with non-small cell lung cancer.

CDR3 sequence reads: CASSTWASGTEAFF. The CDR3 DNA reads TGTGCCAGCAGCACCTGGGCCTCCGGGACCGAAGCTTTCTTT. V usage is TRBV12-3 or TRBV12-4 and J usage is TRBJ1-1; perhaps TRBD1 as D (5 bases). The ends were cut back, 6 bases at V and 8 bases at J, with 19 bases in the middle. This CDR3 region has 14 residues.